This T cell receptor beta chain was recovered during a study of CD8+CD57+ T cells in acquired aplastic anemia. Across the whole study: CD4+ and CD8+ cells, once sorted, gave DNA averaging roughly 3.2 ug. General study results and limits: The study identified twenty-nine CD8+ CDR3 sequences shared by patients and controls. CD8+ Simpson's diversity showed no significant patient-control difference.

This clonotype was counted ten times or more. Its antigen is unknown. Germline loops: CDR1 LNHDA, CDR2 SQIVND (reference sequence). V lost 10 bases, J lost 5 bases, and 12 bases stayed unmatched. The CDR3 sequence is 15 residues long. Investigators profiled TCR beta VDJ and CDR3 from genomic DNA template. TCRdb passed the reads through MiXCR, listing each CDR3 protein once. The repertoire has 250,000 to 300,000 distinct CDR3 sequences, roughly half of them found once; the top ten carry roughly 8%. This TCR came from a human donor with severe aplastic anemia or a healthy control (not recorded which). The chain uses TRBV19 and TRBJ2-2, with 8 bases matching TRBD2. Sequencing was performed on sorted CD4+, CD8+, or CD8+CD57+ T cells (not recorded which) from PBMCs. The CDR3 bases are TGTGCCACCCACCGGGGGGGCTTCGGTACCGGGGAGCTGTTTTTT. Its translation is CATHRGGFGTGELFF. The full variable domain, with the rest looked up from reference TRBV19 and TRBJ2-2, is DGGITQSPKYLFRKEGQNVTLSCEQNLNHDAMYWYRQDPGQGLRLIYYSQIVNDFQKGDIAEGYSVSREKKESFPLTVTSAQKNPTAFYLCATHRGGFGTGELFFGEGSRLTVL.